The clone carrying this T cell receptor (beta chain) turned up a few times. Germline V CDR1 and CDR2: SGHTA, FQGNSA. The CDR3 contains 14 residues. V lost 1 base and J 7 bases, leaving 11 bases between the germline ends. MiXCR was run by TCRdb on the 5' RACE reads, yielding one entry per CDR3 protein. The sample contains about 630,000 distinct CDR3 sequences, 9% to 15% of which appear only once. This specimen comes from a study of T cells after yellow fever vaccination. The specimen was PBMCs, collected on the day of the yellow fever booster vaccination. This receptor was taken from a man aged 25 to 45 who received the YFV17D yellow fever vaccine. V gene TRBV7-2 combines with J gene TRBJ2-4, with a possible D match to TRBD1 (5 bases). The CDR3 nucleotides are TGTGCCAGCAGCTTAGGCAGGGCCCAGAACATTCAGTACTTC. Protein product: CASSLGRAQNIQYF. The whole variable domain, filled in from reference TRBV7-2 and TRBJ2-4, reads GAGVSQSPSNKVTEKGKDVELRCDPISGHTALYWYRQSLGQGLEFLIYFQGNSAPDKSGLPSDRFSAERTGGSVSTLTIQRTQQEDSAVYLCASSLGRAQNIQYFGAGTRLSVL.